Presented here are 27 T cell receptor beta chains from one specimen sequenced in a study of blood T cell repertoires in COVID-19. Clones were read by immunoSEQ multiplex PCR, and TCRdb kept only the in-frame ones, dropping some. The sample contains 150,000 to 200,000 clones, about 90% of which appear only once. Input material: PBMCs or T cells enriched from blood (not recorded which). These receptors all come from a woman between 50 and 59 years old who had recovered from COVID-19.

The rearrangement links TRBV7-6 to TRBJ2-2; D remains ambiguous. The CDR3 totals 12 residues. Trimming took off 2 bases at V and 8 bases at J, with 6 bases between the two ends. The germline gives CDR1 SGHVS, CDR2 FNYEAQ. CDR3 nucleotides: TGTGCCAGCAGCTTATCCCTAGGGGAGCTGTTTTTT. This translates into CASSLSLGELFF. Complete variable domain (other parts from reference TRBV7-6 and TRBJ2-2): GAGVSQSPRYKVTKRGQDVALRCDPISGHVSLYWYRQALGQGPEFLTYFNYEAQQDKSGLPNDRFSAERPEGSISTLTIQRTEQRDSAMYRCASSLSLGELFFGEGSRLTVL.

This clone occurred once. The V call is TRBV5-1, the J call TRBJ1-6; 10 positions agree with TRBD1. The length of the CDR3 is 15 residues. From germline, CDR1 is SGHRS and CDR2 YFSETQ. Trimming took 2 bases from V and 5 from J; bases not matched to a gene: 1. The DNA of the CDR3 is TGCGCCAGCAGCTTCGGGACAGGGGATAATTCACCCCTCCACTTT. Amino acid sequence: CASSFGTGDNSPLHF.

The chain uses TRBV7-2 and TRBJ1-6; no clear D gene. This CDR3 spans 15 amino acids. The V and J ends lost 1 base and 7 bases respectively, with 11 bases between them. Germline V gene sequence: CDR1 SGHTA, CDR2 FQGNSA. CDR3 coding DNA: TGTGCCAGCAGCTTAGTCGAGACAAGCAATTCACCCCTCCACTTT. Residues: CASSLVETSNSPLHF.

This chain connects TRBV19 to TRBJ1-5; 8 bases match TRBD1. Germline V lookup: CDR1 LNHDA, CDR2 SQIVND (reference sequence). Losses at the gene ends were 6 bases for V and 6 bases for J; bases not matched to a gene: 13. This CDR3 has 16 residues. CDR3 nucleotides: TGTGCCAGTAGACCTTGGACAGGGAGGGATGTTCAGCCCCAGCATTTT. Protein product: CASRPWTGRDVQPQHF.

The chain has TRBV29-1 and TRBJ2-7; D is unresolved. The germline V gene has CDR1 SQVTM and CDR2 ANQGSEA. The CDR3 contains 12 residues. Deletions cut 7 bases from V and 4 bases from J, with 14 bases between. The CDR3 loop is CSAGDSTYEQYF. The CDR3 bases are TGCAGCGCTGGAGACTCCACTTACGAGCAGTACTTC.

This chain links TRBV6-5 with TRBJ2-1; possibly TRBD1 for D (6 bases). The CDR3 contains 13 residues. Germline V gene lookup returns CDR1 MNHEY and CDR2 SVGAGI. The V gene lost 11 bases and the J gene lost 0 bases, with 11 bases spanning the gap. CDR3 sequence (DNA): TGTGCCGGACGGACAGACTCCTACAATGAGCAGTTCTTC. Protein: CAGRTDSYNEQFF.

The V and J genes are TRBV5-4 and TRBJ2-7, with 10 bases matching TRBD2. Per germline, CDR1 SGHNT and CDR2 YYREEE (reference sequence). This CDR3 is 14 amino acids long. The V segment lost 2 bases and the J segment 6 bases; nucleotides outside the gene matches: 5. The CDR3 nucleotides read TGTGCCAGCAGCTTACCTAGCGGGAGATCCGAGCAGTACTTC. This gives the protein CASSLPSGRSEQYF.

The chain joins TRBV5-1 to TRBJ2-6; a weak D match, TRBD2 (6 bases). CDR1 is SGHRS, CDR2 YFSETQ, per germline. Trimming removed 0 bases at V and 2 bases at J, with 9 bases between. The CDR3 is 16 amino acids. The CDR3, as DNA: TGCGCCAGCAGCTTGGCCGCGGGACCTGGGGCCAACGTCCTGACTTTC. Translation: CASSLAAGPGANVLTF.

V is TRBV18 and J is TRBJ1-1; TRBD1 matches 8 bases. The CDR3 length is 15 residues. Trimming at V came to 2 bases and at J to 4 bases, leaving 6 bases not matched to a gene. The germline CDR1 and CDR2 sequences are KGHSH and LQKENI. The CDR3 sequence is CASSPGQGLSTEAFF. As DNA, the CDR3 is TGTGCCAGCTCACCAGGACAGGGATTGAGCACTGAAGCTTTCTTT.

The V call is TRBV19, the J call TRBJ2-1; 10 nucleotides agree with TRBD2. The J segment lost 1 base and the V segment lost 5 bases, leaving 11 bases of the junction unmatched. CDR3 size: 18 residues. Germline CDR1 reads LNHDA; CDR2 reads SQIVND (reference sequence). CDR3 DNA: TGTGCCAGTAGTTCCACACTAGCGGGGTGGGGTTCCTACAATGAGCAGTTCTTC. Protein sequence: CASSSTLAGWGSYNEQFF.

The J gene is TRBJ2-6, the V gene TRBV19; the D is unclear. CDR1 is LNHDA and CDR2 is SQIVND in the germline V gene (reference sequence). Trimming pared 5 bases from V and 0 bases from J, leaving 14 bases between. This CDR3 region has 17 residues. CDR3 coding DNA: TGTGCCAGTAGTCCCACGAGGTCGAGCTCTGGGGCCAACGTCCTGACTTTC. Translated: CASSPTRSSSGANVLTF.

The chain uses TRBV30 and TRBJ2-5; D call uncertain. The V gene lost 0 bases and the J gene lost 0 bases, with 8 bases spanning the gap. There are 14 residues in the CDR3. CDR1 is GTSNPN, CDR2 SVGIG, per germline (reference sequence). CDR3 amino acids: CAWSVSLYQETQYF. CDR3 DNA: TGTGCCTGGAGTGTCTCTCTGTACCAAGAGACCCAGTACTTC.

The chain uses TRBV11-3 and TRBJ2-1, with TRBD2 matching over 7 bases. Germline lookup yields CDR1 SGHNT and CDR2 YENEEA. This CDR3 has 13 residues. V gave up 10 bases and J gave up 3 bases; unmatched junction bases: 6. CDR3 loop: CATKASGYNEQFF. CDR3 DNA sequence: TGTGCCACGAAGGCTAGCGGCTACAATGAGCAGTTCTTC.

The rearrangement uses TRBV28 and TRBJ2-7, with 12 bases matching TRBD1. Per germline, CDR1 MDHEN and CDR2 SYDVKM. The length of the CDR3 is 14 residues. The J segment lost 4 bases and the V segment lost 7 bases, leaving 5 bases of the junction unmatched. As DNA, the CDR3 is TGTGCCAGCAAGGGGACAGGGGGCGAGTACGAGCAGTACTTC. It yields the protein CASKGTGGEYEQYF.

The chain joins TRBV21-1 to TRBJ2-7; TRBD1 was called by the table and not checked on the DNA. TRBV21-1 is a pseudogene. CDR3 length equals 17 residues. The CDR3 DNA reads as TGTGCCAGCAGCAAAGCGCTTTCGGAGACAGGGAGGTGTGAGCAGTACTTC. Translating it yields CASSKALSETGRCEQYF.

This chain links TRBV19 with TRBJ1-2; maybe TRBD1 (6 bases). The CDR3 contains 15 residues. Germline CDR1 LNHDA, CDR2 SQIVND (reference sequence). The V and J ends lost 4 bases and 4 bases respectively, with 16 bases between them. CDR3: CASSNRLGQPYGYTF. The CDR3 nucleotides are TGTGCCAGTAGTAACCGCCTCGGACAGCCCTATGGCTACACCTTC.

The chain uses TRBV5-1 and TRBJ1-2, with unresolved D. Per germline, CDR1 SGHRS and CDR2 YFSETQ. V was cut by 2 bases and J by 2 bases, with 13 bases left in between. The CDR3 is 15 residues long. CDR3 loop: CASSLIRGENYGYTF. The CDR3 nucleotides are TGCGCCAGCAGCTTAATCCGGGGAGAAAACTATGGCTACACCTTC.

J is TRBJ2-1 and V is TRBV4-1, with 7 bases aligning to TRBD2. Germline trimming cut 2 bases from V and 3 bases from J; bases unmatched to any gene: 10. The CDR3 has 17 residues. Germline V gives CDR1 MGHRA, CDR2 YSYEKL. The CDR3 DNA reads TGCGCCAGCAGCCAACATGCCCTTACTAGCGACTACAATGAGCAGTTCTTC. Translating it yields CASSQHALTSDYNEQFF.

This sequence joins TRBV9 and TRBJ2-7; 8 bases agree with TRBD1. V was clipped by 4 bases and J by 5 bases; unmatched bases: 14. This CDR3 has 16 residues. Germline loops: CDR1 SGDLS, CDR2 YYNGEE. In nucleotides, the CDR3 is TGTGCCAGCAGCCCCCCACCCGAGGACAGGGCCCACGAGCAGTACTTC. Encoded protein: CASSPPPEDRAHEQYF. Looking up the rest from reference TRBV9 and TRBJ2-7 gives the full variable domain: DSGVTQTPKHLITATGQRVTLRCSPRSGDLSVYWYQQSLDQGLQFLIQYYNGEERAKGNILERFSAQQFPDLHSELNLSSLELGDSALYFCASSPPPEDRAHEQYFGPGTRLTVT.

The V and J genes are TRBV28 and TRBJ1-2; D is unclear. CDR3 length: 13 amino acids. Germline CDR1 is MDHEN and CDR2 is SYDVKM. Trimming took 5 bases from V and 10 from J, leaving 17 bases between them. In nucleotides, the CDR3 is TGTGCCAGCAGTCTTGGCTTGGGCCTTAACTACACCTTC. Translated: CASSLGLGLNYTF.

The chain uses TRBV27 and TRBJ1-2, with D maybe TRBD1 (5 bases). The CDR3 is made up of 13 amino acids. Germline V gene lookup returns CDR1 MNHEY and CDR2 SMNVEV (reference sequence). Trimming took 3 bases from V and 8 from J, leaving 13 bases between them. CDR3 region: CASSLAGITGYTF. The CDR3 DNA follows: TGTGCCAGCAGTTTGGCAGGGATAACAGGCTACACCTTC.

The rearrangement joins TRBV3-1 (or the pseudogene TRBV3-2) to TRBJ1-1; the D gene is possibly TRBD1 (6 bases). V was pared by 4 bases and J by 1 base, with 16 bases between. Germline V CDR1 and CDR2: LGHDT, YNNKEL (reference sequence). The CDR3 length is 16 residues. The CDR3 is CASSRPQGQANTEAFF. The CDR3 nucleotides are TGTGCCAGCAGCCGCCCACAGGGCCAGGCGAACACTGAAGCTTTCTTT.

The V and J genes are TRBV11-2 and TRBJ2-1; 11 nucleotides agree with TRBD2. The CDR3 is made up of 18 amino acids. CDR1 is SGHAT, CDR2 FQNNGV, per germline. The trim removed 5 bases at V and 7 bases at J, leaving 16 bases unmatched. CDR3 sequence (DNA): TGTGCCAGCAGCCCAGCAGGCGCGGGGGCTAGCGGGAGGAATGAGCAGTTCTTC. It is translated as CASSPAGAGASGRNEQFF. Variable domain in full (rest from reference TRBV11-2 and TRBJ2-1): EAGVAQSPRYKIIEKRQSVAFWCNPISGHATLYWYQQILGQGPKLLIQFQNNGVVDDSQLPKDRFSAERLKGVDSTLKIQPAKLEDSAVYLCASSPAGAGASGRNEQFFGPGTRLTVL.

J is TRBJ2-1 and V is TRBV6-5, with 7 bases matching TRBD1. The CDR3 covers 14 residues. The germline gives CDR1 MNHEY, CDR2 SVGAGI. The junction had 3 bases not matched to a gene; V was cut back by 2 bases and J by 5 bases. The CDR3 sequence is CASSYLGTDNEQFF. The CDR3 DNA reads TGTGCCAGCAGTTACCTCGGGACAGACAATGAGCAGTTCTTC.

This sequence joins TRBV3-1 (or the pseudogene TRBV3-2) and TRBJ2-2, with TRBD2 matching over 7 bases. V lost 4 bases to trimming and J lost 5 bases; unmatched junction nucleotides: 10. The CDR3 is 16 amino acids. Germline loops: CDR1 LGHDT, CDR2 YNNKEL (reference sequence). The CDR3 DNA reads as TGTGCCAGCAGCCCCTCGGGGCGGGGGAGTACCGGGGAGCTGTTTTTT. Its protein product is CASSPSGRGSTGELFF.

Only a few counts were recorded for this clone. J is TRBJ2-3 and V is TRBV7-9; TRBD2 matches 8 bases. This CDR3 has 16 amino acids. With 5 bases clipped from V and 1 base from J, the junction kept 8 bases outside the gene matches. CDR1 and CDR2 from the germline V gene are SEHNR and FQNEAQ (reference sequence). The CDR3 coding sequence is TGTGCCAGCAGCAATCGCGGGAGGATGGGCACAGATACGCAGTATTTT. Encoded protein: CASSNRGRMGTDTQYF.

The chain couples TRBV30 to TRBJ1-5; D might be TRBD1 (6 bases). Germline CDR1 and CDR2: GTSNPN and SVGIG (reference sequence). This CDR3 has 15 residues. V gave up 3 bases and J gave up 0 bases, with 12 bases separating them. The CDR3 DNA reads TGTGCCTGGAGCAGGGGCCCCGGTAGCAATCAGCCCCAGCATTTT. Its protein is CAWSRGPGSNQPQHF. The entire variable domain, with the rest obtained from reference TRBV30 and TRBJ1-5, is as follows: SQTIHQWPATLVQPVGSPLSLECTVEGTSNPNLYWYRQAAGRGLQLLFYSVGIGQISSEVPQNLSASRPQDRQFILSSKKLLLSDSGFYLCAWSRGPGSNQPQHFGDGTRLSIL.